This TCR beta chain was captured in a study of T cells in Graves' hyperthyroidism and ophthalmopathy. At the level of the study: Peripheral blood was taken when the disease was first diagnosed, before any treatment began.

From germline, CDR1 is SQVTM and CDR2 ANQGSEA. This CDR3 region has 12 residues. Deletions cut 5 bases from V and 5 bases from J, with 12 bases between. It was RNA transcripts that yielded the amplified TCR beta CDR3 regions. The primer set for the first-round RT-PCR of the TCR CDR3 was HTBI. TCRdb re-called the multiplex PCR reads through MiXCR, storing one row per CDR3 protein. The data show roughly 180,000 distinct CDR3 sequences, over 15% seen once. The chain employs TRBV29-1 and TRBJ1-2; D gene ambiguous. The receptor was isolated from a woman between 45 and 60 years old with Graves' hyperthyroidism. Sequences were obtained from blood. CDR3 DNA sequence: TGCAGCGTTATTAGGGCGGATTATGGCTACACCTTC. Translation: CSVIRADYGYTF. The full variable domain, in which reference TRBV29-1 and TRBJ1-2 provide the parts outside the CDR3, is SAVISQKPSRDICQRGTSLTIQCQVDSQVTMMFWYRQQPGQSLTLIATANQGSEATYESGFVIDKFPISRPNLTFSTLTVSNMSPEDSSIYLCSVIRADYGYTFGSGTRLTVV.